Below, 8 T cell receptor beta chains from the same sample are listed, as sequenced in a study of cytomegalovirus exposure and HLA in healthy donors. It was with 60 Vbeta and 13 Jbeta primers that the PCR ran. The table came from immunoSEQ multiplex PCR; TCRdb's copy has only in-frame clones and leaves some out. The repertoire consists of approximately 100,000 clones, with about 74% occurring once and the leading ten covering around 15%. Sample: PBMCs. All receptors derive from a man aged 55-75 years in good health and CMV-seropositive.

This rearrangement joins TRBV28 to TRBJ2-5; 9 bases fit TRBD1. The CDR3 loop spans 15 amino acids. J was trimmed by 5 bases and V by 5 bases; bases with no gene match: 9. Germline-derived CDR1 and CDR2 are MDHEN and SYDVKM. The CDR3, as DNA: TGTGCCAGCAGTCCTATCCAGACAGGGGGGGAGACCCAGTACTTC. Its protein product is CASSPIQTGGETQYF.

The CDR3 sequence is CASSPGGPYEQYF. CDR3 DNA: TGTGCCAGCAGTCCGGGAGGTCCCTACGAGCAGTACTTC. The J gene is TRBJ2-7, the V gene TRBV4-2; TRBD2 aligns across 7 bases. CDR1 and CDR2 (germline): LGHNA, YNFKEQ. This CDR3 is built from 13 residues. The V and J ends lost 6 bases and 2 bases, in that order; junction bases with no gene match: 4.

On this clone: Its ends do not fully match the called genes, so a read error is possible. The chain combines TRBV19 with TRBJ2-3; D is uncertain. The CDR3 covers 21 residues. Germline V gene data show CDR1 as LNHDA and CDR2 as SQIVND (reference sequence). In DNA form, the CDR3 reads TGTGCCAGAAGTAGTATTTTAGTGGTCTGGTTTTCGCTCTCTTCCACAGATACGCAGTATTTT. As protein: CARSSILVVWFSLSSTDTQYF.

The rearrangement links TRBV27 to TRBJ1-2; D gene unclear. Per the germline V gene, CDR1 is MNHEY and CDR2 is SMNVEV (reference sequence). Trimming removed 7 bases from V and 1 base from J, with 16 bases in between. The CDR3 is made up of 15 amino acids. CDR3 bases: TGTGCCAGCAAAACGGGTCCCACCAATAACTATGGCTACACCTTC. It yields the protein CASKTGPTNNYGYTF.

This clone occurred once. This chain joins TRBV13 and TRBJ2-1; 7 bases are a match to TRBD1. J lost 7 bases, V lost 5 bases, and 5 bases had no gene match. The CDR3 runs 13 residues. Germline V CDR1 and CDR2: PRHDT, FYEKMQ (reference sequence). CDR3 sequence (DNA): TGTGCCAGCAGCCGAATGACAGGGAATGAGCAGTTCTTC. As protein: CASSRMTGNEQFF.

The chain combines TRBV7-2 with TRBJ2-7; a possible D gene is TRBD1 (5 bases). This CDR3 comprises 13 residues. Trimming took 6 bases from V and 2 from J, leaving 11 bases between them. CDR1 and CDR2 from the germline V gene are SGHTA and FQGNSA. The CDR3 DNA reads as TGTGCCAGCAGGGGCAGGGCCACCTACGAGCAGTACTTC. Its translation: CASRGRATYEQYF. Variable domain in full (rest from reference TRBV7-2 and TRBJ2-7): GAGVSQSPSNKVTEKGKDVELRCDPISGHTALYWYRQSLGQGLEFLIYFQGNSAPDKSGLPSDRFSAERTGGSVSTLTIQRTQQEDSAVYLCASRGRATYEQYFGPGTRLTVT.

Worth noting for this clone: Additional DNA sequences in this sample encode the identical CDR3. The J gene is TRBJ1-5, the V gene TRBV5-6, with D possibly TRBD1 on 5 matching bases. V lost 2 bases to trimming and J lost 4 bases, with 13 bases between them. CDR3 length: 15 amino acids. Germline-derived CDR1 and CDR2 are SGHDT and YYEEEE. The CDR3 loop is CASSLKSGGNQPQHF. The CDR3 DNA sequence: TGTGCCAGCAGCTTAAAGTCCGGGGGGAATCAGCCCCAGCATTTT.

This clone was seen more than once but under ten times. The chain combines TRBV6-1 with TRBJ1-1; 7 bases map to TRBD1. Trimming cost V 11 bases and J 4 bases; bases outside gene matches: 7. Germline lookup yields CDR1 MNHNS and CDR2 SASEGT. This CDR3 has 12 amino acids. The CDR3 nucleotides read TGTGCCGGGAGGACAGGCACCACTGAAGCTTTCTTT. This encodes CAGRTGTTEAFF.